These T cell receptor beta chains were read from a single sample in a study of T cell responses to AZD1222 COVID-19 vaccine. The repertoire was sequenced with immunoSEQ multiplex PCR; TCRdb's copy has only in-frame clones and lacks some. The data contain 95,000 to 150,000 clones, approximately 90% of them singletons. Sequencing was performed on peripheral blood, taken on day 0 of AZD1222 vaccination. These receptors were obtained from an adult in good health. CDR3s include the opening cysteine and the closing phenylalanine or tryptophan. The order of the fields is clone size, D gene, V gene, J gene, CDR3 DNA, CDR3 protein. A D gene is named only where the DNA matches it firmly. Part of the rows lack a size; the others show once, few, many or a class for expanded clones.

>NA|NA|TRBV4-2|TRBJ2-3
TGTGCCAGCAGCCAGGGCAGGGTGACTAGCACAGATACGCAGTATTTT
CASSQGRVTSTDTQYF
>NA|NA|TRBV7-9|TRBJ2-3
TGTGCCAGCAGCTTTTCGGAAGCCAGCACAGATACGCAGTATTTT
CASSFSEASTDTQYF
>NA|TRBD2|TRBV27|TRBJ2-1
TGTGCCAGCAGCCCGGGACTAGGGGTATACAATGAGCAGTTCTTC
CASSPGLGVYNEQFF
>NA|TRBD1|TRBV2|TRBJ1-6
TGTGCCAGCACCGGACAGGGGCTGAATTCACCCCTCCACTTT
CASTGQGLNSPLHF
>few|NA|TRBV15|TRBJ2-3
TGTGCCACCAGCTCGGGCGGGCTTTACACAGATACGCAGTATTTT
CATSSGGLYTDTQYF
>NA|NA|TRBV7-9|TRBJ2-7
TGTGCCAGCAGCCCCGCCGGGGGCCCCTACGAGCAGTACTTC
CASSPAGGPYEQYF
>NA|NA|TRBV7-2|TRBJ1-2
TGTGCCAGCAGCGAATCCCCCGGATACAACTATGGCTACACCTTC
CASSESPGYNYGYTF
>NA|TRBD1|TRBV7-9|TRBJ2-2
TGTGCCAGCAGTTCTGACAGGGGGAAAACCGGGGAGCTGTTTTTT
CASSSDRGKTGELFF
>NA|NA|TRBV24-1|TRBJ2-7
TGTGCCACCAGTGATCCCTGGGTCACTGACGAGCAGTACTTC
CATSDPWVTDEQYF
>NA|NA|TRBV25-1|TRBJ1-1
TGTGCCAGCAGTGCTCACGGGGCGGCGGCTTTCTTT
CASSAHGAAAFF
>NA|NA|TRBV15|TRBJ1-4
TGTGCCACCAGCAGAGAGGGGGCTAATGAAAAACTGTTTTTT
CATSREGANEKLFF
>few|NA|TRBV12-3/TRBV12-4|TRBJ1-2
TGTGCCAGCAGTTCCGGGGCCGACTATGGCTACACCTTC
CASSSGADYGYTF
>NA|TRBD2|TRBV9|TRBJ2-1
TGTGCCAGCAGCGTAGATCCAGCGGGGGGTCGAAATGAGCAGTTCTTC
CASSVDPAGGRNEQFF
>NA|NA|TRBV3-1/TRBV3-2|TRBJ1-1
TGTGCCAGCAGCCTGCGGAGCACTGAAGCTTTCTTT
CASSLRSTEAFF
>few|NA|TRBV6-4|TRBJ1-6
TGTGCCAGCAGCGCAGAAGGCGGTAGCAATTCACCCCTCCACTTT
CASSAEGGSNSPLHF